The 28 T cell receptor beta chains presented below share a single source sample, sequenced in a study of cytomegalovirus exposure and HLA in healthy donors. A multiplex PCR was run with 60 Vbeta primers and 13 Jbeta primers. Some clones are missing from TCRdb's copy, which holds only in-frame ones; the method was immunoSEQ multiplex PCR. The table includes nearly 200,000 clones, about 90% detected once. Specimen: PBMCs. The receptors originated from a man aged 30-40 years in good health and CMV-seronegative.

This clone was seen only once. In nucleotides, the CDR3 is TGTGCCAGCAGCCTGGATAATGGGCCCCTGTACGAGCAGTACTTC. Translated, it gives CASSLDNGPLYEQYF. V and J are TRBV4-2 and TRBJ2-7; no clear D gene. This CDR3 spans 15 amino acids. Germline V gene sequence: CDR1 LGHNA, CDR2 YNFKEQ. The germline V and J ends were trimmed by 4 bases and 4 bases, with 17 bases remaining between them.

In this sample, this clone turned up once. The chain employs TRBV7-2 and TRBJ2-1, with a tentative D call TRBD1 (6 bases). CDR1 SGHTA and CDR2 FQGNSA come from the germline V gene. This CDR3 is built from 13 residues. The V end was cut by 5 bases, the J end by 5 bases, with 10 bases between. CDR3 residues: CASSPGQNNEQFF. DNA for the CDR3: TGTGCCAGCAGCCCCGGACAGAACAATGAGCAGTTCTTC.

J is TRBJ1-1 and V is TRBV5-6; tentatively, D is TRBD1 (5 bases). V was clipped by 5 bases and J by 6 bases, with 23 bases between them. Looked up from germline, CDR1 is SGHDT and CDR2 is YYEEEE. The CDR3 has 16 amino acids. CDR3 region: CASSRPRGGRGAEAFF. The CDR3 DNA is TGTGCCAGCAGTCGTCCTAGGGGAGGGAGGGGAGCTGAAGCTTTCTTT.

V and J are TRBV28 and TRBJ1-5; 7 nucleotides match TRBD1. CDR1 and CDR2 (germline): MDHEN, SYDVKM. Germline trimming cut 7 bases from V and 8 bases from J; bases unmatched to any gene: 14. The CDR3 covers 15 residues. The CDR3 protein is CASNEGATPRKPQHF. The DNA of the CDR3 is TGTGCCAGCAATGAGGGGGCGACACCGCGAAAGCCCCAGCATTTT.

This rearrangement joins TRBV6-1 to TRBJ1-2; TRBD1 agrees at 8 bases. The CDR3 totals 14 residues. Trimming cost V 11 bases and J 4 bases; bases outside gene matches: 12. Germline V gene data show CDR1 as MNHNS and CDR2 as SASEGT. Here the CDR3 reads CAGHPDRAPYGYTF. CDR3 bases: TGTGCCGGGCACCCGGACAGGGCTCCCTATGGCTACACCTTC.

V and J are TRBV28 and TRBJ1-3; no clear D gene. Trimming left V 2 bases short and J 4 bases short, with 12 bases between. CDR1 and CDR2 from the germline V gene are MDHEN and SYDVKM. This CDR3 has 15 residues. In nucleotides, the CDR3 is TGTGCCAGCAGTTTACCGCCTTCGGGAGGAAACACCATATATTTT. Protein: CASSLPPSGGNTIYF.

The gene calls are TRBV19 and TRBJ2-7; the match to TRBD1 covers 9 bases. With 5 bases clipped from V and 4 bases from J, the junction kept 6 bases outside the gene matches. CDR3 length: 14 amino acids. Germline V CDR1 and CDR2: LNHDA, SQIVND (reference sequence). CDR3 sequence reads: CASSGGTGFYEQYF. The CDR3 bases are TGTGCCAGTAGTGGGGGGACAGGGTTTTACGAGCAGTACTTC.

The chain has TRBV5-6 and TRBJ2-2; tentatively, D is TRBD1 (5 bases). Looked up from germline, CDR1 is SGHDT and CDR2 is YYEEEE. This CDR3 is built from 16 residues. Trimming removed 0 bases at V and 4 bases at J, with 13 bases between. The CDR3 nucleotides are TGTGCCAGCAGCTTGGGACGTGACAGACCCACCGGGGAGCTGTTTTTT. Its translation: CASSLGRDRPTGELFF.

The chain uses TRBV29-1 and TRBJ1-1, with 10 nucleotides matching TRBD1. V dropped 5 bases and J dropped 8; count of bases not matched to a gene: 5. Per germline, CDR1 SQVTM and CDR2 ANQGSEA. The CDR3 spans 12 residues. In DNA, the CDR3 is TGCAGCGTTAACCCGGGACAGGGGGAAGCTTTCTTT. This translates into CSVNPGQGEAFF.

The chain employs TRBV29-1 and TRBJ2-7; 9 nucleotides match TRBD1. Per the germline V gene, CDR1 is SQVTM and CDR2 is ANQGSEA. This CDR3 spans 13 amino acids. Trimming removed 8 bases from V and 4 bases from J; junction bases left unmatched: 9. CDR3 sequence (DNA): TGCAGCATCCCCGGGACAGGGTCATACGAGCAGTACTTC. It encodes CSIPGTGSYEQYF.

This chain joins TRBV5-1 and TRBJ2-5; D is possibly TRBD1 (6 bases). V was clipped by 0 bases and J by 4 bases, with 13 bases between them. CDR1 and CDR2 from the germline V gene are SGHRS and YFSETQ. CDR3 length: 15 residues. Here the CDR3 DNA reads TGCGCCAGCAGCTTGGAGGTCTCAGGGGCAGAGACCCAGTACTTC. Its protein product is CASSLEVSGAETQYF.

This chain joins TRBV2 and TRBJ1-6, with D unclear. Germline CDR1 is SNHLY and CDR2 is FYNNEI. This CDR3 spans 13 amino acids. V lost 6 bases, J lost 8 bases, and 11 bases lay in between. The CDR3 here is CASSLTRDSPLHF. The CDR3 DNA reads TGTGCCAGCAGCTTGACTCGGGATTCACCCCTCCACTTT.

This clone was seen a handful of times. V is TRBV29-1 and J is TRBJ1-5, with 8 nucleotides matching TRBD1. V dropped 4 bases and J dropped 5; count of bases not matched to a gene: 4. The germline gives CDR1 SQVTM, CDR2 ANQGSEA. This CDR3 contains 13 residues. The CDR3 DNA reads TGCAGCGTTGGGACAGGGTCCGATCAGCCCCAGCATTTT. It yields the protein CSVGTGSDQPQHF.

The chain recombines TRBV5-4 with TRBJ1-2; no firm D call. This CDR3 has 13 residues. Germline CDR1 is SGHNT and CDR2 is YYREEE (reference sequence). V lost 8 bases and J lost 0, with 11 bases in between. The CDR3 nucleotides are TGTGCCAGTGCCACTTACGCTAACTATGGCTACACCTTC. It encodes CASATYANYGYTF.

The chain recombines TRBV28 with TRBJ2-7, with TRBD2 identical over 7 bases. This CDR3 is built from 15 residues. Trimming at V came to 2 bases and at J to 4 bases, leaving 8 bases not matched to a gene. Per the germline V gene, CDR1 is MDHEN and CDR2 is SYDVKM. Here the CDR3 DNA reads TGTGCCAGCAGTTTAGGGACTACCAAAAGATACGAGCAGTACTTC. This gives the protein CASSLGTTKRYEQYF. The full variable domain, completed using reference TRBV28 and TRBJ2-7, is DVKVTQSSRYLVKRTGEKVFLECVQDMDHENMFWYRQDPGLGLRLIYFSYDVKMKEKGDIPEGYSVSREKKERFSLILESASTNQTSMYLCASSLGTTKRYEQYFGPGTRLTVT.

The chain is built from TRBV7-6 and TRBJ2-7; 8 nucleotides match TRBD2. The CDR3 extends over 14 amino acids. Germline V gene lookup returns CDR1 SGHVS and CDR2 FNYEAQ. The V and J ends lost 2 bases and 1 base, in that order; junction bases with no gene match: 1. This chain's CDR3 is CASSLLAGSYEQYF. The CDR3 bases are TGTGCCAGCAGCTTACTAGCGGGTTCCTACGAGCAGTACTTC. Using reference TRBV7-6 and TRBJ2-7 for the parts outside the CDR3, the full variable domain is GAGVSQSPRYKVTKRGQDVALRCDPISGHVSLYWYRQALGQGPEFLTYFNYEAQQDKSGLPNDRFSAERPEGSISTLTIQRTEQRDSAMYRCASSLLAGSYEQYFGPGTRLTVT.

The V gene is TRBV6-5, the J gene TRBJ2-1, with D possibly being TRBD1 (6 bases). Germline V gene lookup returns CDR1 MNHEY and CDR2 SVGAGI. V shed 6 bases and J shed 6 bases, with 15 bases lying between them. The CDR3 contains 14 residues. This CDR3 is CASRAGQQRNEQFF. CDR3 in DNA: TGTGCCAGCAGGGCCGGACAGCAGCGCAATGAGCAGTTCTTC.

About this clone itself: This sample includes further DNA sequences coding for the same CDR3. The V and J genes are TRBV18 and TRBJ2-7; 8 bases line up with TRBD1. V gave up 3 bases and J gave up 2 bases; unmatched junction bases: 3. The CDR3 runs 14 residues. From germline, CDR1 is KGHSH and CDR2 LQKENI. CDR3: CASSPGTGTYEQYF. CDR3 DNA: TGTGCCAGCTCACCGGGGACAGGTACCTACGAGCAGTACTTC.

V usage is TRBV7-9 and J usage is TRBJ2-3; 14 bases map to TRBD2. This CDR3 is 17 amino acids long. Unmatched junction bases numbered 6, after V lost 1 base and J lost 6 bases. The germline CDR1 and CDR2 sequences are SEHNR and FQNEAQ (reference sequence). The CDR3 reads CASSLGGLAGDMDTQYF. The CDR3 DNA is TGTGCCAGCAGCTTAGGGGGACTAGCGGGAGATATGGATACGCAGTATTTT.

This clone was counted a few times. J is TRBJ2-7 and V is TRBV4-1; 8 bases align to TRBD1. J was trimmed by 4 bases and V by 3 bases; bases with no gene match: 11. Looked up from germline, CDR1 is MGHRA and CDR2 is YSYEKL. This CDR3 spans 16 amino acids. The CDR3 protein is CASSHSPGQDSYEQYF. CDR3 coding DNA: TGCGCCAGCAGCCATTCACCGGGACAGGATTCGTACGAGCAGTACTTC.

This clone was counted a single time. The chain links TRBV29-1 to TRBJ2-7; no definite D call. CDR1 and CDR2 (germline): SQVTM, ANQGSEA. The V and J ends lost 2 bases and 0 bases respectively, with 2 bases between them. The CDR3 is 11 amino acids. The DNA for the CDR3 is TGCAGCGTTGAATACTCCTACGAGCAGTACTTC. It specifies CSVEYSYEQYF.

The chain carries TRBV4-1 and TRBJ2-3; no clear D gene. The germline V and J ends were trimmed by 2 bases and 2 bases, with 17 bases remaining between them. Germline V gene sequence: CDR1 MGHRA, CDR2 YSYEKL. The CDR3 is 17 amino acids. CDR3 sequence reads: CASSQLPRRVPTDTQYF. CDR3 in DNA: TGCGCCAGCAGCCAACTTCCGCGGCGCGTACCCACAGATACGCAGTATTTT.

This clone came up once. V gene TRBV7-8 combines with J gene TRBJ2-6, with no clear D. Germline V lookup: CDR1 SGHVS, CDR2 FQNEAQ. This CDR3 has 18 residues. V dropped 0 bases and J dropped 2 bases, with 14 bases sitting between them. CDR3 sequence reads: CASSLAGLRPTGANVLTF. The DNA for the CDR3 is TGTGCCAGCAGCTTAGCGGGTCTGCGGCCAACTGGGGCCAACGTCCTGACTTTC.

This clone was seen a handful of times. The chain joins TRBV28 to TRBJ1-5, with D possibly TRBD1 on 5 matching bases. Germline V gene sequence: CDR1 MDHEN, CDR2 SYDVKM. V was trimmed by 4 bases and J by 3 bases, leaving 16 bases between them. The CDR3 consists of 16 residues. The CDR3: CASSSSGRATNQPQHF. The CDR3 bases are TGTGCCAGCAGTTCCTCGGGCAGGGCGACCAATCAGCCCCAGCATTTT.

The chain links TRBV7-2 to TRBJ2-3; 11 positions agree with TRBD2. Germline CDR1 and CDR2: SGHTA and FQGNSA. This CDR3 region has 17 residues. V gave up 5 bases and J gave up 3 bases; unmatched junction bases: 10. The CDR3 DNA is TGTGCCAGCAGCAAGAAATTAGCGGGGGGGCGGACAGATACGCAGTATTTT. This codes for CASSKKLAGGRTDTQYF.

Here the CDR3 reads CASSPPYRSGLGELFF. The DNA of the CDR3 is TGTGCCAGCAGCCCCCCTTACCGAAGCGGGCTCGGGGAGCTGTTTTTT. The chain combines TRBV7-8 with TRBJ2-2; the D gene is possibly TRBD2 (6 bases). Between the trimmed V and J ends, which lost 5 bases and 7 bases, there was a span of 20 bases. The CDR3 length is 16 residues. Germline CDR1 and CDR2: SGHVS and FQNEAQ.

This clone was counted once. Written as DNA, the CDR3 is TGTGCCAGCAGTTCCACCGGGACAGGGGGCTACGAGCAGTACTTC. As protein: CASSSTGTGGYEQYF. The J gene is TRBJ2-7, the V gene TRBV27; 11 bases are shared with TRBD1. Germline V CDR1 and CDR2: MNHEY, SMNVEV (reference sequence). The V and J ends lost 4 bases and 3 bases, in that order; junction bases with no gene match: 5. This CDR3 is built from 15 residues.

The chain recombines TRBV11-2 with TRBJ2-5; 13 positions match TRBD2. Trimming removed 4 bases from V and 5 bases from J; junction bases left unmatched: 7. Germline V CDR1 and CDR2: SGHAT, FQNNGV. The CDR3 runs to 16 residues. CDR3 nucleotides: TGTGCCAGCAGCTCCTGGACTAGCGGGGGTACTGAGACCCAGTACTTC. Translating it yields CASSSWTSGGTETQYF.